The 21 T cell receptor beta chains presented below share a single source sample, sequenced in a study of cytomegalovirus exposure and HLA in healthy donors. Primers included in the PCR were 60 Vbeta and 13 Jbeta primers. Clones were sequenced by immunoSEQ multiplex PCR, and TCRdb holds only the in-frame ones, with some missing. The sample records some 180,000 clones, around 80% being singletons. Input material: PBMCs. The receptors stem from a man aged 18 to 30 in good health and CMV-seronegative.

This rearrangement joins TRBV4-1 to TRBJ1-3, with D hard to call. The CDR3 sequence is 15 residues long. V shed 5 bases and J shed 0 bases, with 11 bases lying between them. Germline assignment: CDR1 MGHRA and CDR2 YSYEKL. The CDR3 DNA reads as TGCGCCAGCAGCATCCGACTCGTCTCTGGAAACACCATATATTTT. Translated, it gives CASSIRLVSGNTIYF.

In DNA, the CDR3 is TGTGCCAGCAGCCAAACAGGGAGCACCTATAATTCACCCCTCCACTTT. Its translation: CASSQTGSTYNSPLHF. The chain employs TRBV4-2 and TRBJ1-6, with D possibly being TRBD1 (6 bases). This CDR3 has 16 residues. CDR1 and CDR2 (germline): LGHNA, YNFKEQ. V was pared by 2 bases and J by 2 bases, with 10 bases between.

This clone was found a few times. The rearrangement joins TRBV7-6 to TRBJ2-7; a weak D match, TRBD2 (7 bases). The CDR3 has 17 residues. Germline lookup yields CDR1 SGHVS and CDR2 FNYEAQ. The V gene lost 5 bases and the J gene lost 2 bases, with 22 bases spanning the gap. The CDR3: CASSHLRGRGYPYEQYF. As DNA, the CDR3 is TGTGCCAGCAGCCACCTTAGGGGGAGGGGGTACCCCTACGAGCAGTACTTC. Filled out from reference TRBV7-6 and TRBJ2-7, the complete variable domain reads GAGVSQSPRYKVTKRGQDVALRCDPISGHVSLYWYRQALGQGPEFLTYFNYEAQQDKSGLPNDRFSAERPEGSISTLTIQRTEQRDSAMYRCASSHLRGRGYPYEQYFGPGTRLTVT.

V gene TRBV7-3 combines with J gene TRBJ2-7, with 9 bases identical to TRBD1. Per germline, CDR1 SGHTA and CDR2 FQGTGA. With V trimmed by 5 bases and J by 1 base, 9 bases remained unmatched. The CDR3 extends over 16 amino acids. CDR3 DNA: TGTGCCAGCAGCCCTGGAGGGACAGGGAAATCCTACGAGCAGTACTTC. Its protein is CASSPGGTGKSYEQYF.

J is TRBJ1-1 and V is TRBV30; possibly TRBD1 for D (6 bases). This CDR3 has 14 residues. Germline assignment: CDR1 GTSNPN and CDR2 SVGIG (reference sequence). The V and J ends lost 5 bases and 0 bases respectively, with 13 bases between them. The CDR3 sequence is CAWDLGDMNTEAFF. CDR3 sequence (DNA): TGTGCCTGGGACCTCGGGGACATGAACACTGAAGCTTTCTTT. The full variable domain, in which reference TRBV30 and TRBJ1-1 provide the parts outside the CDR3, is SQTIHQWPATLVQPVGSPLSLECTVEGTSNPNLYWYRQAAGRGLQLLFYSVGIGQISSEVPQNLSASRPQDRQFILSSKKLLLSDSGFYLCAWDLGDMNTEAFFGQGTRLTVV.

The chain employs TRBV30 and TRBJ1-1; TRBD1 matches at 8 bases. Germline V CDR1 and CDR2: GTSNPN, SVGIG (reference sequence). The V and J ends lost 2 bases and 5 bases, in that order; junction bases with no gene match: 10. The CDR3 runs to 15 residues. CDR3: CAWSPEDRVGTEAFF. The CDR3 nucleotides are TGTGCCTGGAGTCCAGAGGACAGGGTAGGGACTGAAGCTTTCTTT.

A single count supports this clone. The chain is built from TRBV4-3 and TRBJ1-6; D possibly corresponds to TRBD1 (6 bases). Trimming cost V 0 bases and J 0 bases, with 12 bases left between them. CDR1 and CDR2 from the germline V gene are LGHNA and YSLEER. The CDR3 covers 18 residues. The DNA for the CDR3 is TGCGCCAGCAGCCAAGAAAAGACAGGCAGCTCCTATAATTCACCCCTCCACTTT. This codes for CASSQEKTGSSYNSPLHF.

The J gene is TRBJ2-1, the V gene TRBV10-3, with D maybe TRBD1 (7 bases). Trimming removed 6 bases from V and 0 bases from J, with 15 bases in between. CDR3 length: 16 amino acids. The germline V gene has CDR1 ENHRY and CDR2 SYGVKD. The chain's CDR3 is CAISGTGEDSYNEQFF. Written as DNA, the CDR3 is TGTGCCATCAGCGGCACAGGGGAGGACTCCTACAATGAGCAGTTCTTC.

The J gene is TRBJ2-4, the V gene TRBV4-3, with 13 bases identical to TRBD2. V lost 3 bases, J lost 9 bases, and 5 bases stayed unmatched. This CDR3 contains 15 residues. The germline V gene encodes CDR1 LGHNA and CDR2 YSLEER. CDR3 sequence: CASSQGTSGTGIQYF. The CDR3 region has the DNA TGCGCCAGCAGCCAGGGGACTAGCGGGACAGGCATTCAGTACTTC.

This chain connects TRBV30 to TRBJ1-2, with a weak D call TRBD1 (6 bases). Germline-derived CDR1 and CDR2 are GTSNPN and SVGIG (reference sequence). V dropped 0 bases and J dropped 8 bases, with 16 bases sitting between them. There are 14 residues in the CDR3. CDR3: CAWSVLTGPRGYTF. DNA for the CDR3: TGTGCCTGGAGTGTACTCACAGGGCCACGGGGCTACACCTTC.

This clone was picked up a small number of times. This chain joins TRBV9 and TRBJ1-5, with 7 bases lining up with TRBD1. J was trimmed by 10 bases and V by 3 bases; bases with no gene match: 10. The CDR3 covers 14 residues. The germline CDR1 and CDR2 sequences are SGDLS and YYNGEE. The CDR3 DNA reads TGTGCCAGCAGCGGAGGGACAGCCCTAATCCCCCAGCATTTT. The encoded protein is CASSGGTALIPQHF.

As for this clone: Just one base apart from a much larger clone, this may be a read error. Additional DNA sequences in this sample encode the identical CDR3. The chain couples TRBV5-1 to TRBJ2-7; no reliable D call. Germline CDR1 and CDR2: SGHRS and YFSETQ. V was pared by 0 bases and J by 2 bases, with 9 bases between. CDR3 length equals 14 residues. This CDR3 reads CASSLVVSPYEQYF. The CDR3 region has the DNA TGCGCCAGCAGCTTGGTCGTCAGTCCCTACGAGCAGTACTTC.

The V call is TRBV4-2, the J call TRBJ2-7, with TRBD2 identical over 8 bases. With V trimmed by 3 bases and J by 2 bases, 3 bases remained unmatched. Germline V CDR1 and CDR2: LGHNA, YNFKEQ. The CDR3 sequence is 14 residues long. The chain's CDR3 is CASSQAGGPYEQYF. CDR3 sequence (DNA): TGTGCCAGCAGCCAGGCGGGAGGCCCCTACGAGCAGTACTTC.

The chain joins TRBV5-1 to TRBJ1-5, with 7 bases that match TRBD1. Germline values: CDR1 SGHRS, CDR2 YFSETQ. After removal of 4 bases from V and 3 bases from J, the junction contained 4 bases not matched to a gene. This CDR3 is built from 14 residues. The CDR3 coding sequence is TGCGCCAGCAGCCTCGGGACAGTCAATCAGCCCCAGCATTTT. Encoded protein: CASSLGTVNQPQHF.

The V call is TRBV7-9, the J call TRBJ2-1; TRBD2 matches 12 bases. The germline V gene has CDR1 SEHNR and CDR2 FQNEAQ (reference sequence). The CDR3 runs to 16 residues. J gave up 8 bases and V 1 base, and 6 bases lay outside the gene matches. As DNA, the CDR3 is TGTGCCAGCAGCTTAGGGCTAGCGGGGGGGTATCATGAGCAGTTCTTC. Translating it yields CASSLGLAGGYHEQFF.

The chain carries TRBV5-6 and TRBJ2-2, with D unresolved. V was pared by 4 bases and J by 6 bases, with 10 bases between. The germline V gene has CDR1 SGHDT and CDR2 YYEEEE. There are 13 residues in the CDR3. The CDR3 DNA reads TGTGCCAGCAGCACGAGTTTCTCCGGGGAGCTGTTTTTT. As protein: CASSTSFSGELFF.

The V gene is TRBV27, the J gene TRBJ2-2; no clear D. CDR3 length: 12 amino acids. Germline CDR1 and CDR2: MNHEY and SMNVEV (reference sequence). Trimming cost V 3 bases and J 8 bases, with 7 bases left between them. CDR3 protein: CASSFLEGELFF. The DNA for the CDR3 is TGTGCCAGCAGTTTCCTGGAGGGGGAGCTGTTTTTT.

The V call is TRBV19, the J call TRBJ2-1; D possibly corresponds to TRBD2 (6 bases). Germline-derived CDR1 and CDR2 are LNHDA and SQIVND (reference sequence). Trimming cost V 7 bases and J 4 bases, with 17 bases left between them. CDR3 length equals 15 residues. The CDR3: CASTELGGKYNEQFF. CDR3 in DNA: TGTGCCAGTACCGAACTTGGCGGGAAGTACAATGAGCAGTTCTTC.

The chain combines TRBV10-3 with TRBJ2-7, with 9 bases aligning to TRBD1. Germline-derived CDR1 and CDR2 are ENHRY and SYGVKD. There are 15 residues in the CDR3. V shed 2 bases, J shed 7 bases, and the junction held 9 bases outside the gene matches. CDR3 amino acids: CAISEGRTGAPEQYF. The CDR3 coding sequence is TGTGCCATCAGTGAGGGCCGGACAGGGGCCCCGGAGCAGTACTTC.

This rearrangement joins TRBV9 to TRBJ2-2; no clear D. CDR3 length: 15 residues. Germline V CDR1 and CDR2: SGDLS, YYNGEE. Trimming removed 0 bases at V and 7 bases at J, with 13 bases between. The CDR3 is CASSVAPHWYGELFF. The CDR3 region has the DNA TGTGCCAGCAGCGTAGCACCCCACTGGTACGGGGAGCTGTTTTTT. Combining the CDR3 with reference TRBV9 and TRBJ2-2 gives the whole variable domain DSGVTQTPKHLITATGQRVTLRCSPRSGDLSVYWYQQSLDQGLQFLIQYYNGEERAKGNILERFSAQQFPDLHSELNLSSLELGDSALYFCASSVAPHWYGELFFGEGSRLTVL.

The V and J genes are TRBV7-9 and TRBJ1-2; 9 bases agree with TRBD1. Germline trimming cut 1 base from V and 7 bases from J; bases unmatched to any gene: 7. CDR1 is SEHNR, CDR2 FQNEAQ, per germline (reference sequence). CDR3 size: 15 residues. The DNA for the CDR3 is TGTGCCAGCAGCTTAGGACAGGGGGGGAATCGTGGCTACACCTTC. Protein: CASSLGQGGNRGYTF.